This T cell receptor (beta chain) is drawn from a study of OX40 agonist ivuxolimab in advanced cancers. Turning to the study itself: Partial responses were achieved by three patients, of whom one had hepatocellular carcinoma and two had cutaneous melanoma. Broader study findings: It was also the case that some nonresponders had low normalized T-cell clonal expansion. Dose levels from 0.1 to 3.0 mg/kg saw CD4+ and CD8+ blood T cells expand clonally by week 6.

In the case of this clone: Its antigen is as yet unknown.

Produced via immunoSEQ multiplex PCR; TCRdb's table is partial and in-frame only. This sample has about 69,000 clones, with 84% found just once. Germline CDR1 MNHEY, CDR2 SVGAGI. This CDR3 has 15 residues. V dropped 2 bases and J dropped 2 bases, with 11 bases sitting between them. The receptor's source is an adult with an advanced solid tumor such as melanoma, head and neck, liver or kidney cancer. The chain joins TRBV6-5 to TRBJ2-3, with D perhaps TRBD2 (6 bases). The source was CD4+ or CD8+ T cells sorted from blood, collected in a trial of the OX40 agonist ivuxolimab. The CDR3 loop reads CASSYIGGDTDTQYF. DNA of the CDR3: TGTGCCAGCAGTTACATAGGAGGGGACACAGATACGCAGTATTTT.